This TCR beta chain was profiled in a study of T cells in Graves' hyperthyroidism and ophthalmopathy. The length of the CDR3 is 14 residues. The V end was cut by 8 bases, the J end by 0 bases, with 13 bases between. Germline-derived CDR1 and CDR2 are MNHEY and SMNVEV (reference sequence). From RNA transcripts, TCR beta CDR3 regions were amplified. The HTBI primer set drove a first-round RT-PCR of the TCR CDR3. In TCRdb, the multiplex PCR reads were re-called with MiXCR into one record per CDR3 protein. The table includes 600,000 to 850,000 distinct CDR3 sequences, 15% to 20% detected once. Newly diagnosed patients aged 18 to 65 had hyperthyroidism of under 2 months' duration. PBMCs were sourced from 9 to 10 ml fresh peripheral blood.

The chain couples TRBV27 to TRBJ1-1, with D hard to call. The receptor comes from a woman in her 50s with Graves' hyperthyroidism that later progressed to Graves' ophthalmopathy. Sequenced sample: blood. CDR3 coding DNA: TGTGCCAGCGGAGCTGGGAGATTGAACACTGAAGCTTTCTTT. Translation: CASGAGRLNTEAFF.